This T cell receptor (beta chain) was identified in a study of cytomegalovirus exposure and HLA in healthy donors. On the study more broadly: Out of roughly 170 million T cells, an earlier analysis found around 110 million unique TCR beta sequences in total.

Overall study results and limits: Data from an earlier analysis indicated that most TCR beta V segments were productive either about 87% or about 30% of the time. Researchers reported in a later analysis that common viral pathogens appeared linked to several top clusters. Among TCR beta chains, those listed as cytomegalovirus-associated numbered 164.

Researchers ran the PCR with 60 Vbeta and 13 Jbeta primers. Method: immunoSEQ multiplex PCR; TCRdb's copy keeps in-frame clones and lacks some. The profile shows 110,000 or so clones, roughly 72% of them singletons. Germline CDR1 LGHNA, CDR2 YSLEER. V was clipped by 0 bases and J by 8 bases, with 16 bases between them. This CDR3 is 15 amino acids long. Only a few counts were recorded for this clone. What it binds is not known. The TCR comes from a woman between 50 and 59 years old in good health and CMV-seropositive. J is TRBJ1-1 and V is TRBV4-3; TRBD1 is a possible D gene (6 bases). The specimen sequenced was PBMCs. The CDR3 protein is CASSQDFPGEREAFF. DNA of the CDR3: TGCGCCAGCAGCCAAGATTTCCCAGGGGAGAGGGAAGCTTTCTTT.